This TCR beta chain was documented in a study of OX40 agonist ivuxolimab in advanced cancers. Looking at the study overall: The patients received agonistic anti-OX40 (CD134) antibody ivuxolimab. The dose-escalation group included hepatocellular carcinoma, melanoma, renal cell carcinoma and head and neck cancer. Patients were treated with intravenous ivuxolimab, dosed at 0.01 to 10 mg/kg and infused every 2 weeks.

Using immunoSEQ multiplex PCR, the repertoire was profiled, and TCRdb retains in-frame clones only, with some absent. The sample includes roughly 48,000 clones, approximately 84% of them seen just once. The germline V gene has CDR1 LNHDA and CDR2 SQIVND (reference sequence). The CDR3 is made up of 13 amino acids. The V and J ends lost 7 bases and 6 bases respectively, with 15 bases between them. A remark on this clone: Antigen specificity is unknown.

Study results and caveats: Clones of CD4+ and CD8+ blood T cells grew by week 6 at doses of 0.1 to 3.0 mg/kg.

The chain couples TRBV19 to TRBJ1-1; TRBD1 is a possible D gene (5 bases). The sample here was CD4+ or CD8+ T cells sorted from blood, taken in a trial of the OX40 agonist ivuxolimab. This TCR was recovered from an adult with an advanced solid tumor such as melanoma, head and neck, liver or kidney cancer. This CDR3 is CASKRQGSAEAFF. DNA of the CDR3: TGTGCCAGTAAACGGCAGGGAAGCGCTGAAGCTTTCTTT.